What follows is one T cell receptor (beta chain) and its context. Antigen unknown. No treatment had been given to any patient before thyroid surgery. The data derive from a study of metastatic and nonmetastatic thyroid tumors. TCRdb redid the clone calls on the PCR reads using MiXCR. The data contain tens of thousands of clones, around 20% of them singletons. CDR1 and CDR2 from the germline V gene are SNHLY and FYNNEI. The CDR3 is 17 residues long. The V end lost 8 bases, the J end lost 7 bases, and 24 bases lay between the germline ends. Overall study results and limits: Benign nodules were reported to have significantly lower TCR beta diversity than malignant thyroid tumors, in blood and tumor.

The rearrangement joins TRBV2 to TRBJ1-6; D is perhaps TRBD1 (6 bases). The TCR was taken from a female donor with papillary thyroid cancer or a benign thyroid nodule (not recorded which). Some clones in this sample may be carry-over from other donors' samples. Specimen: blood. The CDR3 here is CASSFETGGSGNSPLHF. CDR3 nucleotides: TGTGCCAGCTCTTTCGAGACAGGTGGGAGTGGGAATTCACCCCTCCACTTT.